Presented here are 6 T cell receptor beta chains from one specimen sequenced in a study of cytotoxic CD8 clonotypes in ibrutinib-treated CLL (dated by TCRdb to about 2021). The sample's time point label, decoded: approximately eleven months on ibrutinib. The library was made by the immunoSEQ multiplex PCR assay. TCRdb stores this immuneACCESS table with in-frame sequences only. Part of the clones is absent; in the studies checked, under half of the shortfall reflects unresolved V genes, and no reason is known for the rest. The sample records about 130,000 clones, about four fifths of which are singletons. Around 13% of the sample lies in the top ten. This specimen consisted of PBMCs, obtained after 12 months of ibrutinib treatment. These receptor sequences come from a human donor with chronic lymphocytic leukemia.

The rearrangement joins TRBV21-1 to TRBJ2-1; the table's D gene call, TRBD2, was not cross checked with the DNA. TRBV21-1 is a listed pseudogene. The CDR3 spans 15 residues. CDR3 sequence reads: CASSKLRVLVHEQFF. The CDR3 nucleotides read TGTGCCAGCAGCAAATTGCGGGTTTTAGTGCATGAGCAGTTCTTC.

This chain joins TRBV10-3 and TRBJ2-3; D may match TRBD1 or TRBD2 (5 bases each). The germline V gene has CDR1 ENHRY and CDR2 SYGVKD. V lost 3 bases to trimming and J lost 5 bases, with 9 bases between them. There are 13 residues in the CDR3. CDR3 bases: TGTGCCATCAGTGATGGGACGAGAGATACGCAGTATTTT. Translated: CAISDGTRDTQYF.

The V gene is TRBV19, the J gene TRBJ2-1; 12 bases align to TRBD2. V lost 3 bases, J lost 2 bases, and 14 bases stayed unmatched. The CDR3 loop spans 20 amino acids. Germline values: CDR1 LNHDA, CDR2 SQIVND (reference sequence). CDR3: CASSIVARLAGVPAYNEQFF. The CDR3 DNA follows: TGTGCCAGTAGTATTGTGGCTCGACTAGCGGGAGTCCCGGCCTACAATGAGCAGTTCTTC.

The V call is TRBV5-4, the J call TRBJ2-7; the match to TRBD1 covers 8 bases. V dropped 3 bases and J dropped 0; count of bases not matched to a gene: 5. CDR1 and CDR2 from the germline V gene are SGHNT and YYREEE (reference sequence). This CDR3 is 15 amino acids long. The CDR3 nucleotides are TGTGCCAGCAGCTCGGGACAGGAGAGCTCCTACGAGCAGTACTTC. It yields the protein CASSSGQESSYEQYF.

The gene calls are TRBV25-1 and TRBJ2-1; D perhaps matches TRBD2 (5 bases). This CDR3 is built from 17 residues. V was trimmed by 2 bases and J by 3 bases, leaving 17 bases between them. Germline V lookup: CDR1 MGHDK, CDR2 SYGVNS. The CDR3 bases are TGTGCCAGCAGTGAAGCAGGTCAAAGCGGCCGCTACAATGAGCAGTTCTTC. It is translated as CASSEAGQSGRYNEQFF.

The chain carries TRBV5-4 and TRBJ1-2; 10 nucleotides align to TRBD1. Trimming cost V 10 bases and J 2 bases; bases outside gene matches: 11. The CDR3 is 15 residues long. The germline V gene has CDR1 SGHNT and CDR2 YYREEE (reference sequence). This chain's CDR3 is CAGSNSGQGNYGYTF. The DNA for the CDR3 is TGTGCCGGAAGCAACTCGGGACAGGGGAACTATGGCTACACCTTC.